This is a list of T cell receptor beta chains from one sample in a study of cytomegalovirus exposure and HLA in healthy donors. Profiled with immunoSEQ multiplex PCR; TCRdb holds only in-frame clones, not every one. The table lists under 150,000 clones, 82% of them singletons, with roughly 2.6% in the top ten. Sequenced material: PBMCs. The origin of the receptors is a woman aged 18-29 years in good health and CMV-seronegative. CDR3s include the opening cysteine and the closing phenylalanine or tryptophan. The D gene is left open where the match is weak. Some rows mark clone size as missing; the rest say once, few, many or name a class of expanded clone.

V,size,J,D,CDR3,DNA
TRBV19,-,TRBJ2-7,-,CASSTEGRGPYEQYF,TGTGCCAGTAGCACCGAAGGGCGGGGTCCCTACGAGCAGTACTTC
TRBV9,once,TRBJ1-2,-,CASSVTGTLGGVGYTF,TGTGCCAGCAGCGTCACGGGGACTTTAGGAGGAGTTGGCTACACCTTC
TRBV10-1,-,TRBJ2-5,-,CASSEGLQETQYF,TGCGCCAGCAGTGAGGGCCTCCAAGAGACCCAGTACTTC
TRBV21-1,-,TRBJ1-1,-,CASSPRETGYTEAFF,TGTGCCAGCAGCCCTCGGGAGACAGGGTACACTGAAGCTTTCTTT
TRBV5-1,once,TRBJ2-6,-,CASSALATGANVLTF,TGCGCCAGCAGCGCCCTAGCTACCGGGGCCAACGTCCTGACTTTC
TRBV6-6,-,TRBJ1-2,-,CASSSSYGYTF,TGTGCCAGCAGTTCCAGCTATGGCTACACCTTC
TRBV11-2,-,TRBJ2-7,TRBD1,CASSSRTGGEQYF,TGTGCCAGCAGCTCCCGGACAGGGGGCGAGCAGTACTTC
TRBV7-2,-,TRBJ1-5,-,CASSPLQGRGNQPQHF,TGTGCCAGCAGCCCACTCCAAGGGAGAGGCAATCAGCCCCAGCATTTT
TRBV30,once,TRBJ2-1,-,CAWATGISYNEQFF,TGTGCCTGGGCTACAGGGATCTCCTACAATGAGCAGTTCTTC
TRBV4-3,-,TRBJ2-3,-,CASSSGRVADTQYF,TGCGCCAGCAGCTCCGGCCGGGTCGCGGATACGCAGTATTTT
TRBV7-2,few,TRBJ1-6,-,CASSLGGQTFYNSPLHF,TGTGCCAGCAGCTTAGGAGGACAGACCTTCTATAATTCACCCCTCCACTTT
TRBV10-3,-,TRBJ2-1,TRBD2,CAITGVREGSSYNEQFF,TGTGCCATCACCGGTGTGCGGGAGGGGAGCTCCTACAATGAGCAGTTCTTC
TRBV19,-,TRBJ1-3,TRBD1,CASGGTAGNTIYF,TGTGCCAGCGGAGGGACAGCAGGAAACACCATATATTTT
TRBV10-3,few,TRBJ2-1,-,CAISGQSPYNEQFF,TGTGCCATCAGTGGACAAAGCCCCTACAATGAGCAGTTCTTC
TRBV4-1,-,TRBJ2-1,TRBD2,CASSQAAAGFYNEQFF,TGCGCCAGCAGCCAGGCCGCAGCGGGGTTCTACAATGAGCAGTTCTTC
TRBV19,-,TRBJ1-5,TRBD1,CASREGTGLNQPQHF,TGTGCCAGTAGGGAGGGGACAGGGTTAAATCAGCCCCAGCATTTT
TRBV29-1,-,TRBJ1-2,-,CSVDFASGLGGYTF,TGCAGCGTTGATTTCGCCTCAGGGTTGGGCGGCTACACCTTC
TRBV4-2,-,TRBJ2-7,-,CASSQGGGPSYEQYF,TGTGCCAGCAGCCAAGGAGGGGGTCCCTCCTACGAGCAGTACTTC
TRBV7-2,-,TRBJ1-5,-,CASSLGSGVQPQHF,TGTGCCAGCAGCTTAGGGTCAGGGGTTCAGCCCCAGCATTTT
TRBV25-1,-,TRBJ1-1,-,CASSEPQGREAFF,TGTGCCAGCAGTGAACCCCAGGGGCGTGAAGCTTTCTTT
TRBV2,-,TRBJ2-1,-,CASSEGIWNEQFF,TGTGCCAGCAGTGAGGGCATCTGGAATGAGCAGTTCTTC
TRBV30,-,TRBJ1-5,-,CAWSKGDRLNQPQHF,TGTGCCTGGAGCAAGGGAGACAGGCTGAATCAGCCCCAGCATTTT
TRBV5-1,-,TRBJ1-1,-,CASRETAENTEAFF,TGCGCCAGCAGGGAGACTGCCGAGAACACTGAAGCTTTCTTT
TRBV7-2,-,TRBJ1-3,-,CASSPQTGSGNTIYF,TGTGCCAGCAGCCCACAAACAGGGTCAGGAAACACCATATATTTT
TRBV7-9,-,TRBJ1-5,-,CASRRRQQPQHF,TGTGCCAGCAGGAGGAGGCAACAGCCCCAGCATTTT
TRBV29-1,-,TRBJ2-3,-,CSVARGGTDTQYF,TGCAGCGTTGCCAGGGGTGGCACAGATACGCAGTATTTT
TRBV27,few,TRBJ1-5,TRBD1,CASSPSLGGQPQHF,TGTGCCAGCAGTCCATCCCTAGGGGGCCAGCCCCAGCATTTT
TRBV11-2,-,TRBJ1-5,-,CASSLGGAVNQPQHF,TGTGCCAGCAGCTTAGGGGGCGCCGTAAATCAGCCCCAGCATTTT
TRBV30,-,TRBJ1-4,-,CAWSSGSNEKLFF,TGTGCCTGGAGTAGCGGGTCTAATGAAAAACTGTTTTTT
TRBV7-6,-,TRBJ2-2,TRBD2,CASSLIAGAITGELFF,TGTGCCAGCAGCCTTATAGCGGGAGCAATCACCGGGGAGCTGTTTTTT
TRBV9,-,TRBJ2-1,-,CASSPRLGLYNEQFF,TGTGCCAGCAGCCCGAGACTAGGCCTTTACAATGAGCAGTTCTTC
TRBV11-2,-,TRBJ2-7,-,CASRKPERAYEQYF,TGTGCCAGCAGAAAACCCGAGCGGGCCTACGAGCAGTACTTC
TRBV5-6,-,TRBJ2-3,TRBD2,CASSLGTSGTDTQYF,TGTGCCAGCAGCTTGGGGACTAGCGGTACAGATACGCAGTATTTT
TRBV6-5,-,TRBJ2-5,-,CASSSREVQETQYF,TGTGCCAGCAGTTCCAGGGAGGTCCAAGAGACCCAGTACTTC
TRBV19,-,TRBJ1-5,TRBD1,CASREGQGASNQPQHF,TGTGCCAGTAGAGAAGGACAGGGGGCGAGCAATCAGCCCCAGCATTTT
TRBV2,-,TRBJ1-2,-,CASSVGEIYGYTF,TGTGCCAGCAGTGTAGGAGAGATATATGGCTACACCTTC
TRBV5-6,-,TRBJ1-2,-,CASSPLSISNYGYTF,TGTGCCAGCAGCCCGTTAAGCATATCAAACTATGGCTACACCTTC
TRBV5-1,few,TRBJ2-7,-,CASSLGQSVNEQYF,TGCGCCAGCAGCTTGGGACAGAGCGTCAACGAGCAGTACTTC
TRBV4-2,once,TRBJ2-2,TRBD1,CASSQLVGSGGGELFF,TGTGCCAGCAGCCAATTGGTGGGCTCAGGGGGTGGGGAGCTGTTTTTT
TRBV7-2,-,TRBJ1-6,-,CASSQRTQSPLHF,TGTGCCAGCAGCCAACGGACACAATCACCCCTCCACTTT
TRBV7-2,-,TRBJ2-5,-,CASSLRWQGETQYF,TGTGCCAGCAGCTTACGGTGGCAGGGAGAGACCCAGTACTTC
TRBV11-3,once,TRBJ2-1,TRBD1,CASSPRQGSSYNEQFF,TGTGCCAGCAGCCCCCGACAGGGAAGCTCCTACAATGAGCAGTTCTTC